The 28 T cell receptor beta chains listed next were all sequenced from one sample in a study of T cells after yellow fever vaccination (dated 2019 in TCRdb). Sample treatment or condition, as interpreted from the label and publication: live attenuated yellow fever vaccine strain. Libraries were made using 5' RACE. Instrument on record: Illumina HiSeq 2500. Using fastp at Q25 and MiXCR, TCRdb reprocessed the public reads and kept productive beta chains. Each entry merges the rows of one CDR3 protein and shows their most common DNA and genes. Across this sample there are roughly 140,000 distinct CDR3 sequences, with 7% to 9% seen only once. In total, the top ten clones hold around 0.73% of the sample. Sequencing was performed on CD4+ T cells sorted from PBMCs, taken 5 days after the yellow fever booster vaccination. The origin of the receptors is a man aged 30-40 years who received the YFV17D yellow fever vaccine.

This clonotype has at least ten counts. The rearrangement uses TRBV5-4 and TRBJ1-2, with D unclear. The CDR3 sequence is 13 residues long. The germline V gene has CDR1 SGHNT and CDR2 YYREEE (reference sequence). V lost 0 bases and J 9 bases, leaving 12 bases between the germline ends. The CDR3 reads CASSLAREISYTF. The CDR3 DNA reads as TGTGCCAGCAGCTTGGCAAGGGAGATCAGCTACACCTTC.

Of note for this clonotype: This clone may be a read error of a much larger clone one base away. This rearrangement joins TRBV19 to TRBJ2-1, with 10 bases identical to TRBD2. The CDR3 contains 16 residues. CDR1 is LNHDA and CDR2 is SQIVND in the germline V gene (reference sequence). The CDR3 DNA sequence: TGTACCAGTAGTATATTATCGGCTAGCGGGAGTAGGGGGCAGTTCTTC. Its protein is CTSSILSASGSRGQFF.

This clonotype showed up many times. V and J are TRBV19 and TRBJ1-2; D perhaps matches TRBD1 (6 bases). This CDR3 is built from 11 residues. V was pared by 7 bases and J by 8 bases, with 11 bases between. The germline gives CDR1 LNHDA, CDR2 SQIVND (reference sequence). CDR3 sequence: CASKGVVGYTF. The DNA for the CDR3 is TGTGCCAGTAAGGGGGTCGTGGGCTACACCTTC.

V gene TRBV11-2 combines with J gene TRBJ2-2; D is undetermined. Trimming stripped 2 bases from V and 5 bases from J, with 6 bases between. The CDR3 is 13 residues long. The V gene's germline CDR1 is SGHAT and CDR2 FQNNGV. CDR3: CASSLFTTGELFF. The CDR3 nucleotides read TGTGCCAGCAGCTTATTTACGACCGGGGAGCTGTTTTTT.

The chain is built from TRBV9 and TRBJ2-1; weak D call: TRBD2 (6 bases). Germline values: CDR1 SGDLS, CDR2 YYNGEE. The CDR3 length is 16 residues. Between the trimmed V and J ends, which lost 2 bases and 4 bases, there was a span of 16 bases. The CDR3 loop is CASSVVGGGGYNEQFF. As DNA, the CDR3 is TGTGCCAGCAGCGTGGTGGGAGGTGGTGGTTACAATGAGCAGTTCTTC. Supplemented by reference TRBV9 and TRBJ2-1, the full variable domain reads DSGVTQTPKHLITATGQRVTLRCSPRSGDLSVYWYQQSLDQGLQFLIQYYNGEERAKGNILERFSAQQFPDLHSELNLSSLELGDSALYFCASSVVGGGGYNEQFFGPGTRLTVL.

This clonotype came up many times. The chain carries TRBV5-1 and TRBJ2-7; TRBD2 matches at 7 bases. CDR1 SGHRS and CDR2 YFSETQ come from the germline V gene. Trimming took 5 bases from V and 2 from J; bases not matched to a gene: 10. There are 15 residues in the CDR3. CDR3 nucleotide sequence: TGCGCCAGCAGAGTCCCGGGCGCGGGGGCCTACGAGCAGTACTTC. Its translation: CASRVPGAGAYEQYF.

To note about this clonotype: The junction differs from germline at one of its ends, possibly a read error. This sequence joins TRBV18 and TRBJ2-3; tentatively, D is TRBD1 or TRBD2 (5 bases each). Germline loops: CDR1 KGHSH, CDR2 LQKENI. This CDR3 is 16 amino acids long. The CDR3 loop reads CASSPPSGTGADTQYF. CDR3 sequence (DNA): TGTGCCAGCTCGCCACCCTCCGGGACCGGCGCAGATACGCAGTATTTT.

This clonotype came up many times. The chain recombines TRBV10-3 with TRBJ2-7; 9 bases align to TRBD2. This CDR3 comprises 14 residues. With V trimmed by 6 bases and J by 3 bases, 6 bases remained unmatched. CDR1 is ENHRY, CDR2 SYGVKD, per germline. As DNA, the CDR3 is TGTGCCATCAGCGCGCTAGCGGGAAGCTACGAGCAGTACTTC. Translating it yields CAISALAGSYEQYF.

In its sample, this clonotype was seen many times. The CDR3 coding sequence is TGCGCCAGCAGCCAAGATGTGCGGGAGGGGTACGAGCAGTACTTC. Amino acids: CASSQDVREGYEQYF. The rearrangement links TRBV4-3 to TRBJ2-7; 9 bases are a match to TRBD2. V was clipped by 0 bases and J by 4 bases; unmatched bases: 4. In germline, CDR1 is LGHNA, CDR2 YSLEER. There are 15 residues in the CDR3.

This clonotype was recorded many times. The chain combines TRBV5-1 with TRBJ2-7; the D gene could be TRBD1 or TRBD2 (5 bases each). CDR3 length equals 12 residues. The germline V gene has CDR1 SGHRS and CDR2 YFSETQ. Trimming left V 2 bases short and J 6 bases short, with 9 bases between. As DNA, the CDR3 is TGCGCCAGCAGCTTACCCGGGGCCGAGCAGTACTTC. Amino acid sequence: CASSLPGAEQYF.

With regard to this clonotype: The junction departs from germline at one end; a sequencing error may be responsible. The V call is TRBV30, the J call TRBJ2-4; TRBD1 is a possible D gene (5 bases). The germline V gene has CDR1 GTSNPN and CDR2 SVGIG (reference sequence). CDR3 length equals 13 residues. CDR3 protein: CAWSVRARNIQYF. The CDR3 DNA sequence: TGTGCCTGGAGTGTCAGGGCCAGAAACATTCAGTACTTC.

This clonotype was seen many times. The rearrangement uses TRBV25-1 and TRBJ2-1; 9 bases are a match to TRBD2. Germline assignment: CDR1 MGHDK and CDR2 SYGVNS. The CDR3 totals 14 residues. The V segment lost 5 bases and the J segment 8 bases; nucleotides outside the gene matches: 7. DNA of the CDR3: TGTGCCAGCAGTCTAGCGGGAACGGTGCATGAGCAGTTCTTC. It translates to CASSLAGTVHEQFF.

On this clonotype: Since a much larger clone is just one base distant, this may be a read error. This chain uses TRBV20-1 with TRBJ2-1; the D is unclear. CDR3 length: 13 amino acids. V shed 1 base and J shed 1 base, with 5 bases lying between them. CDR1 is DFQATT and CDR2 is SNEGSKA in the germline V gene (reference sequence). This CDR3 reads CSARAGSYNEQFF. DNA of the CDR3: TGCAGTGCTAGAGCTGGATCCTACAATGAGCAGTTCTTC.

This clonotype was recorded many times. The rearrangement links TRBV15 to TRBJ2-7; 8 bases match TRBD2. V was pared by 0 bases and J by 3 bases, with 4 bases of the junction left unmatched. CDR1 LNHNV and CDR2 YYDKDF come from the germline V gene (reference sequence). The CDR3 contains 15 residues. CDR3 DNA: TGTGCCACCAGCAGAGATCCAAGCGGGAGCTACGAGCAGTACTTC. It specifies CATSRDPSGSYEQYF.

This clonotype has a count of ten or more. The chain employs TRBV12-3 or TRBV12-4 and TRBJ2-1; the match to TRBD2 covers 9 bases. The V segment lost 5 bases and the J segment 3 bases; nucleotides outside the gene matches: 11. This CDR3 contains 17 residues. CDR3 residues: CASSRTSGRPHYNEQFF. CDR3 DNA: TGTGCCAGCAGTCGAACGAGCGGGAGGCCCCACTACAATGAGCAGTTCTTC.

This clonotype was seen repeatedly, ten times or more. This chain links TRBV20-1 with TRBJ2-3; 7 nucleotides line up with TRBD2. The germline CDR1 and CDR2 sequences are DFQATT and SNEGSKA (reference sequence). The CDR3 spans 16 residues. Germline trimming cut 1 base from V and 4 bases from J; bases unmatched to any gene: 11. CDR3 sequence: CSARGGGSFQSDTQYF. The CDR3 DNA reads as TGCAGTGCTAGAGGGGGCGGGAGCTTTCAATCAGATACGCAGTATTTT.

This clonotype showed up many times. The chain carries TRBV19 and TRBJ2-7; 8 bases align to TRBD2. CDR3 length equals 14 residues. With 4 bases clipped from V and 6 bases from J, the junction kept 8 bases outside the gene matches. Germline values: CDR1 LNHDA, CDR2 SQIVND (reference sequence). CDR3 amino acids: CASSTQRERFEQYF. CDR3 DNA: TGTGCCAGTAGTACCCAGCGGGAGCGCTTCGAGCAGTACTTC.

The table lists this clonotype with many counts. The chain combines TRBV5-1 with TRBJ2-5; no clear D. Trimming left V 0 bases short and J 3 bases short, with 9 bases between. Germline CDR1 and CDR2: SGHRS and YFSETQ. The CDR3 contains 14 residues. The CDR3 spells CASSLGQAEETQYF. DNA for the CDR3: TGCGCCAGCAGCTTGGGGCAGGCGGAAGAGACCCAGTACTTC.

This clonotype occurred a few times. At one end the junction does not follow the germline gene, possibly because of a read error. The chain links TRBV20-1 to TRBJ2-1; 12 bases agree with TRBD2. The CDR3 contains 16 residues. Germline CDR1 reads DFQATT; CDR2 reads SNEGSKA (reference sequence). Written as DNA, the CDR3 is TGCTGTGCTAGGGTCCTACTAGCGGGAGGTGGGAATGAGCAGTTCTTC. Protein product: CCARVLLAGGGNEQFF.

This clonotype was counted at least ten times. The CDR3 loop is CASSPSGGQIGELFF. The DNA for the CDR3 is TGTGCCAGCTCACCGTCAGGGGGCCAAATCGGGGAGCTGTTTTTT. This chain uses TRBV18 with TRBJ2-2; 8 bases align to TRBD1. This CDR3 region has 15 residues. CDR1 KGHSH and CDR2 LQKENI come from the germline V gene. Germline trimming cut 3 bases from V and 7 bases from J; bases unmatched to any gene: 7.

This clonotype was seen at least ten times. V gene TRBV7-9 combines with J gene TRBJ2-7; 7 nucleotides line up with TRBD1. The CDR3 totals 12 residues. V was pared by 5 bases and J by 6 bases, with 4 bases of the junction left unmatched. The germline gives CDR1 SEHNR, CDR2 FQNEAQ (reference sequence). CDR3 loop: CASSRQGREQYF. DNA for the CDR3: TGTGCCAGCAGCAGACAGGGACGCGAGCAGTACTTC.

This clonotype was counted at least ten times. The V call is TRBV5-1, the J call TRBJ2-2, with D unclear. CDR3 length: 15 amino acids. Germline CDR1 and CDR2: SGHRS and YFSETQ. Trimming removed 0 bases from V and 6 bases from J, with 12 bases in between. The CDR3 DNA follows: TGCGCCAGCAGCTTGGATCCCTCCCCCCCCGGGGAGCTGTTTTTT. Protein sequence: CASSLDPSPPGELFF.

This clonotype was picked up many times. The chain is built from TRBV20-1 and TRBJ2-3; tentative D call: TRBD2 (6 bases). This CDR3 contains 14 residues. Germline V gene data show CDR1 as DFQATT and CDR2 as SNEGSKA (reference sequence). Trimming took off 7 bases at V and 0 bases at J, with 14 bases between the two ends. The CDR3 DNA reads as TGCAGTGGGAGGGTAGCGGATAGCACAGATACGCAGTATTTT. It encodes CSGRVADSTDTQYF.

At least ten counts were recorded for this clonotype. The rearrangement links TRBV29-1 to TRBJ2-1; D ambiguous. The CDR3 extends over 13 amino acids. Germline V gene lookup returns CDR1 SQVTM and CDR2 ANQGSEA. V was trimmed by 0 bases and J by 14 bases, leaving 17 bases between them. The CDR3 sequence: CSVEDEPGTPEFF. The CDR3 DNA sequence: TGCAGCGTTGAAGATGAGCCTGGCACCCCCGAGTTCTTC.

Details on this clonotype: A junction boundary mismatches the germline segment, possibly from a read error. The J gene is TRBJ2-5, the V gene TRBV5-6, with no clear D. This CDR3 is 14 amino acids long. Germline V gene lookup returns CDR1 SGHDT and CDR2 YYEEEE. The DNA for the CDR3 is TGTGCCAGCGGCTTCGGGCAGGTACAAGAGACCCAGTACTTC. Encoded protein: CASGFGQVQETQYF.

This rearrangement joins TRBV9 to TRBJ2-2, with a tentative D call TRBD2 (6 bases). Germline V lookup: CDR1 SGDLS, CDR2 YYNGEE. The germline V and J ends were trimmed by 0 bases and 7 bases, with 10 bases remaining between them. CDR3 length: 14 residues. The CDR3 coding sequence is TGTGCCAGCAGCGTAGCCGGGAGCATCGGGGAGCTGTTTTTT. Translation: CASSVAGSIGELFF.

The table lists this clonotype with many counts. This chain connects TRBV4-3 to TRBJ1-5; a weak D match, TRBD1 (5 bases). Germline V gene data show CDR1 as LGHNA and CDR2 as YSLEER. This CDR3 spans 16 amino acids. V lost 0 bases and J lost 4, with 13 bases in between. CDR3 in amino acids: CASSQDWQWGNQPQHF. The CDR3 region has the DNA TGCGCCAGCAGCCAAGATTGGCAATGGGGGAATCAGCCCCAGCATTTT.

This clonotype was seen repeatedly, ten times or more. The gene calls are TRBV7-2 and TRBJ2-2, with 10 bases aligning to TRBD2. CDR1 and CDR2 (germline): SGHTA, FQGNSA. Trimming at V came to 5 bases and at J to 4 bases, leaving 4 bases not matched to a gene. The CDR3 is 15 amino acids. The CDR3 is CASSRTSGGTGELFF. In nucleotides, the CDR3 is TGTGCCAGCAGCCGGACTAGCGGAGGCACCGGGGAGCTGTTTTTT.